One and the same sample provided the 11 T cell receptor beta chains below, sequenced in a study of blood T cell repertoires in COVID-19. Produced via immunoSEQ multiplex PCR; TCRdb's table is partial and in-frame only. This sample has about 190,000 clones; 80% to 90% occur once, and the top ten carry roughly 5.3%. Sample: peripheral blood. These receptors came from a woman aged 70-85 years with active or convalescent COVID-19.

The V gene is TRBV5-1, the J gene TRBJ2-4; the D gene is possibly TRBD2 (6 bases). Germline CDR1 and CDR2: SGHRS and YFSETQ. Trimming removed 1 base from V and 4 bases from J, with 18 bases in between. This CDR3 has 17 residues. The DNA of the CDR3 is TGCGCCAGCAGCTTGAGTACGACGGGAGTTGGGAAAAACATTCAGTACTTC. It specifies CASSLSTTGVGKNIQYF.

The CDR3 DNA sequence: TGTGCCAGCAGTTACTCGACCGGGGGTTTGACCTACGAGCAGTACTTC. Residues: CASSYSTGGLTYEQYF. The rearrangement uses TRBV6-6 and TRBJ2-7, with D perhaps matching TRBD2 (6 bases). Per germline, CDR1 MNHNY and CDR2 SVGAGI (reference sequence). Trimming took 0 bases from V and 2 from J, leaving 14 bases between them. This CDR3 contains 16 residues.

The chain recombines TRBV19 with TRBJ2-5; D remains unclear. The CDR3 spans 14 residues. Trimming took 5 bases from V and 0 from J, leaving 10 bases between them. The germline gives CDR1 LNHDA, CDR2 SQIVND (reference sequence). The DNA for the CDR3 is TGTGCCAGTAGTCTCGGTGTGTACCAAGAGACCCAGTACTTC. Translating gives CASSLGVYQETQYF. The full variable domain, rest sourced from reference TRBV19 and TRBJ2-5, is DGGITQSPKYLFRKEGQNVTLSCEQNLNHDAMYWYRQDPGQGLRLIYYSQIVNDFQKGDIAEGYSVSREKKESFPLTVTSAQKNPTAFYLCASSLGVYQETQYFGPGTRLLVL.

The rearrangement joins TRBV6-6 to TRBJ2-1, with a tentative D call TRBD2 (6 bases). The V gene's germline CDR1 is MNHNY and CDR2 SVGAGI (reference sequence). V was shortened by 3 bases and J by 7 bases, with 16 bases between the two germline ends. The CDR3 is 15 residues long. In nucleotides, the CDR3 is TGTGCCAGCAGTTATCAGACTAGGATGGGTAATGAGCAGTTCTTC. Its translation: CASSYQTRMGNEQFF.

The V gene is TRBV5-6, the J gene TRBJ1-2, with 8 bases matching TRBD1. The CDR3 covers 18 residues. V lost 0 bases to trimming and J lost 0 bases; unmatched junction nucleotides: 10. Germline-derived CDR1 and CDR2 are SGHDT and YYEEEE. The CDR3, as DNA: TGTGCCAGCAGCTTGGAGGGGGCTCCGGGACAGGCTAACTATGGCTACACCTTC. Translated, it gives CASSLEGAPGQANYGYTF. The full variable domain, completed using reference TRBV5-6 and TRBJ1-2, is DAGVTQSPTHLIKTRGQQVTLRCSPKSGHDTVSWYQQALGQGPQFIFQYYEEEERQRGNFPDRFSGHQFPNYSSELNVNALLLGDSALYLCASSLEGAPGQANYGYTFGSGTRLTVV.

The count of this clone is one. The chain is built from TRBV7-9 and TRBJ2-7, with 7 bases fitting TRBD1. V lost 5 bases to trimming and J lost 9 bases; unmatched junction nucleotides: 7. The CDR3 runs 12 residues. The germline V gene has CDR1 SEHNR and CDR2 FQNEAQ (reference sequence). This CDR3 reads CASSMDRSRQYF. The DNA of the CDR3 is TGTGCCAGCAGCATGGACAGGTCACGGCAGTACTTC.

The V call is TRBV30, the J call TRBJ2-1; 7 positions agree with TRBD1. CDR1 GTSNPN and CDR2 SVGIG come from the germline V gene (reference sequence). The ends lost 5 bases at V and 4 bases at J; junction bases unmatched: 5. The CDR3 is made up of 13 amino acids. In DNA, the CDR3 is TGTGCCTGGGACAGGGAAGGGTACAATGAGCAGTTCTTC. Translating gives CAWDREGYNEQFF.

The chain carries TRBV18 and TRBJ2-1; the match to TRBD2 covers 8 bases. Per the germline V gene, CDR1 is KGHSH and CDR2 is LQKENI. V shed 7 bases, J shed 0 bases, and the junction held 8 bases outside the gene matches. The CDR3 is 16 residues long. The DNA for the CDR3 is TGTGCCAGCTGCAACGGACTAGCTGACTCCTACAATGAGCAGTTCTTC. This sequence encodes CASCNGLADSYNEQFF. The full variable domain, its missing parts supplied by reference TRBV18 and TRBJ2-1, is NAGVMQNPRHLVRRRGQEARLRCSPMKGHSHVYWYRQLPEEGLKFMVYLQKENIIDESGMPKERFSAEFPKEGPSILRIQQVVRGDSAAYFCASCNGLADSYNEQFFGPGTRLTVL.

V usage is TRBV6-6 and J usage is TRBJ2-7, with 10 positions matching TRBD1. The junction had 2 bases not matched to a gene; V was cut back by 5 bases and J by 1 base. CDR1 and CDR2 (germline): MNHNY, SVGAGI (reference sequence). The CDR3 totals 14 residues. CDR3 amino acids: CASSRDRGSYEQYF. CDR3 in DNA: TGTGCCAGCAGTAGGGACAGGGGTTCCTACGAGCAGTACTTC.

This clone was seen just once. The rearrangement links TRBV5-4 to TRBJ2-7, with 8 bases lining up with TRBD1. Germline CDR1 SGHNT, CDR2 YYREEE (reference sequence). The CDR3 spans 16 residues. Trimming cost V 2 bases and J 5 bases; bases outside gene matches: 12. In DNA form, the CDR3 reads TGTGCCAGCAGCTTTTATCGGACAGGGAGCGTCCACGAGCAGTACTTC. This codes for CASSFYRTGSVHEQYF. The entire variable domain, with the rest obtained from reference TRBV5-4 and TRBJ2-7, is as follows: ETGVTQSPTHLIKTRGQQVTLRCSSQSGHNTVSWYQQALGQGPQFIFQYYREEENGRGNFPPRFSGLQFPNYSSELNVNALELDDSALYLCASSFYRTGSVHEQYFGPGTRLTVT.

The rearrangement uses TRBV7-2 and TRBJ2-1, with 12 bases that match TRBD2. The junction had 5 bases not matched to a gene; V was cut back by 1 base and J by 7 bases. The CDR3 sequence is 16 residues long. Per germline, CDR1 SGHTA and CDR2 FQGNSA. The CDR3 bases are TGTGCCAGCAGCTTAGTCACTAGCGGGAGGAAGAATGAGCAGTTCTTC. It translates to CASSLVTSGRKNEQFF.